The 32 T cell receptor beta chains in this list originate from one sample, sequenced in a study of blood T cell repertoires in COVID-19. The repertoire was sequenced with immunoSEQ multiplex PCR; TCRdb's copy has only in-frame clones and lacks some. The profile shows hundreds of thousands of clones, 75% to 90% of them singletons. Sequenced input: peripheral blood. The receptors here all came from a man aged 55 to 70 who had recovered from COVID-19.

The chain combines TRBV18 with TRBJ2-7, with 7 nucleotides matching TRBD1. There are 12 residues in the CDR3. V shed 3 bases, J shed 6 bases, and the junction held 2 bases outside the gene matches. Per the germline V gene, CDR1 is KGHSH and CDR2 is LQKENI. The CDR3 DNA follows: TGTGCCAGCTCACCGACAGGGAGCGAGCAGTACGTC. This gives the protein CASSPTGSEQYV.

The rearrangement uses TRBV2 and TRBJ1-1; D is unresolved. Germline V gene sequence: CDR1 SNHLY, CDR2 FYNNEI. V was trimmed by 5 bases and J by 14 bases, leaving 15 bases between them. The CDR3 is 11 amino acids. CDR3 bases: TGTGCCAGCAGTTACCACGAGGGTCCATTCTTT. Translation gives CASSYHEGPFF.

This clone was detected once. The chain uses TRBV9 and TRBJ1-6; possible D gene TRBD1, 5 bases. This CDR3 region has 15 residues. V was cut by 0 bases and J by 9 bases, with 13 bases left in between. The V gene's germline CDR1 is SGDLS and CDR2 YYNGEE. The CDR3: CASSVEGGEASPLHF. For the CDR3, the DNA is TGTGCCAGCAGCGTAGAGGGAGGGGAAGCTTCACCCCTCCACTTT.

There are a few counts of this clone. J is TRBJ2-7 and V is TRBV4-1; the match to TRBD1 covers 7 bases. Trimming took 1 base from V and 3 from J; bases not matched to a gene: 9. There are 16 residues in the CDR3. Germline values: CDR1 MGHRA, CDR2 YSYEKL. The CDR3 is CASSQGLGAGGYEQYF. Here the CDR3 DNA reads TGCGCCAGCAGCCAAGGTTTGGGCGCAGGGGGCTACGAGCAGTACTTC.

This sequence joins TRBV7-9 and TRBJ1-2, with D possibly matching TRBD1 (6 bases). V was trimmed by 7 bases and J by 1 base, leaving 13 bases between them. Per germline, CDR1 SEHNR and CDR2 FQNEAQ (reference sequence). CDR3 length equals 14 residues. The CDR3: CASTLGANNYGYTF. In DNA form, the CDR3 reads TGTGCCAGCACTCTGGGGGCCAATAACTATGGCTACACCTTC.

This clone was found a few times. V gene TRBV12-3 or TRBV12-4 combines with J gene TRBJ1-2; TRBD1 is a possible D gene (5 bases). The CDR3 is 13 residues long. V dropped 3 bases and J dropped 8 bases, with 13 bases sitting between them. CDR3 region: CASSFLGREGYTF. The CDR3 DNA sequence: TGTGCCAGCAGTTTTTTGGGCAGGGAAGGCTACACCTTC.

The V call is TRBV9, the J call TRBJ2-2, with D hard to call. This CDR3 contains 15 residues. V was clipped by 3 bases and J by 0 bases, with 9 bases between them. Germline values: CDR1 SGDLS, CDR2 YYNGEE. CDR3 protein: CASSGSSPNTGELFF. For the CDR3, the DNA is TGTGCCAGCAGCGGGAGCAGCCCGAACACCGGGGAGCTGTTTTTT.

The rearrangement uses TRBV6-5 and TRBJ1-2; tentatively, D is TRBD1 (5 bases). Germline CDR1 and CDR2: MNHEY and SVGAGI. Trimming shortened V by 3 bases and J by 3 bases, and 11 bases separated the two germline ends. This CDR3 has 14 residues. The chain's CDR3 is CASSYWGGDYGYTF. The CDR3 DNA sequence: TGTGCCAGCAGTTATTGGGGCGGGGACTATGGCTACACCTTC.

The chain employs TRBV10-3 and TRBJ1-2; D is unclear. Germline CDR1 ENHRY, CDR2 SYGVKD. The CDR3 contains 14 residues. The V and J ends lost 7 bases and 6 bases respectively, with 18 bases between them. The CDR3 loop is CAINPLGPRDGYTF. As DNA, the CDR3 is TGTGCCATCAACCCCCTAGGGCCGAGGGATGGCTACACCTTC.

The sample holds a few counts of this clone. V and J are TRBV30 and TRBJ1-3; D unresolved. This CDR3 is 14 amino acids long. The V end lost 0 bases, the J end lost 4 bases, and 10 bases lay between the germline ends. CDR1 and CDR2 (germline): GTSNPN, SVGIG (reference sequence). This CDR3 is CAWSVLVPGNTIYF. DNA for the CDR3: TGTGCCTGGAGTGTACTGGTCCCGGGAAACACCATATATTTT.

The chain links TRBV5-8 to TRBJ1-5; D unresolved. CDR3 length: 15 residues. In germline, CDR1 is SGHTS, CDR2 YDEGEE. V was clipped by 0 bases and J by 7 bases, with 14 bases between them. The CDR3 DNA reads TGTGCCAGCAGCTTGGCCGCCGCGATCAAACAGCCCCAGCATTTT. Encoded protein: CASSLAAAIKQPQHF. Using reference TRBV5-8 and TRBJ1-5 for the parts outside the CDR3, the full variable domain is EAGVTQSPTHLIKTRGQQATLRCSPISGHTSVYWYQQALGLGLQFLLWYDEGEERNRGNFPPRFSGRQFPNYSSELNVNALELEDSALYLCASSLAAAIKQPQHFGDGTRLSIL.

In the case of this clone: The same CDR3 can be traced to other DNA sequences in this sample. The CDR3 nucleotides read TGTGCCAGCAGCCTCAGACAGGGGACCTACGAGCAGTACTTC. Protein sequence: CASSLRQGTYEQYF. The chain recombines TRBV7-9 with TRBJ2-7, with 8 bases aligning to TRBD1. V dropped 5 bases and J dropped 2; count of bases not matched to a gene: 5. The CDR3 is 14 amino acids. CDR1 is SEHNR, CDR2 FQNEAQ, per germline (reference sequence).

The rearrangement links TRBV18 to TRBJ1-2; a possible D gene is TRBD1 (5 bases). CDR3 length equals 15 residues. Germline CDR1 KGHSH, CDR2 LQKENI. V was cut by 2 bases and J by 5 bases, with 15 bases left in between. The CDR3 protein is CASSPTGSLSYGYTF. For the CDR3, the DNA is TGTGCCAGCTCACCAACAGGATCCCTGAGTTATGGCTACACCTTC.

The chain uses TRBV7-9 and TRBJ2-2, with 8 positions matching TRBD1. Germline V gives CDR1 SEHNR, CDR2 FQNEAQ (reference sequence). This CDR3 has 14 residues. V lost 6 bases, J lost 1 base, and 1 base stayed unmatched. In nucleotides, the CDR3 is TGTGCCAGCAGAGGGACAGGGAACACCGGGGAGCTGTTTTTT. Residues: CASRGTGNTGELFF.

This clone was observed a single time. This chain joins TRBV3-1 (or the pseudogene TRBV3-2) and TRBJ1-6, with a tentative D call TRBD1 (6 bases). The V gene lost 1 base and the J gene lost 6 bases, with 10 bases spanning the gap. The germline V gene has CDR1 LGHDT and CDR2 YNNKEL (reference sequence). The CDR3 is 15 amino acids. CDR3 DNA: TGTGCCAGCAGCCAAGGCGACAGGTTTAATTCACCCCTCCACTTT. Its protein is CASSQGDRFNSPLHF.

Points on this clone: The same CDR3 arises from other DNA sequences in this sample as well. The chain couples TRBV5-1 to TRBJ2-3, with TRBD2 as a possible D gene (7 bases). CDR3 length: 14 residues. Germline V gene sequence: CDR1 SGHRS, CDR2 YFSETQ. V was clipped by 3 bases and J by 6 bases, with 14 bases between them. CDR3 nucleotides: TGCGCCAGCAGCTCCTCTGGGGGGGCGGATACGCAGTATTTT. This codes for CASSSSGGADTQYF.

This clone was picked up one time. The gene calls are TRBV5-1 and TRBJ2-5; 7 bases are a match to TRBD2. This CDR3 is built from 16 residues. Germline CDR1 reads SGHRS; CDR2 reads YFSETQ. With V trimmed by 0 bases and J by 1 base, 6 bases remained unmatched. The DNA for the CDR3 is TGCGCCAGCAGCTTGGCCTTGAGCGGGGCCCAAGAGACCCAGTACTTC. This gives the protein CASSLALSGAQETQYF. The variable domain in full, with the rest retrieved from reference TRBV5-1 and TRBJ2-5, is KAGVTQTPRYLIKTRGQQVTLSCSPISGHRSVSWYQQTPGQGLQFLFEYFSETQRNKGNFPGRFSGRQFSNSRSEMNVSTLELGDSALYLCASSLALSGAQETQYFGPGTRLLVL.

The chain uses TRBV10-3 and TRBJ1-2, with 7 bases identical to TRBD1. CDR1 is ENHRY and CDR2 is SYGVKD in the germline V gene. This CDR3 region has 16 residues. The V segment lost 2 bases and the J segment 8 bases; nucleotides outside the gene matches: 14. The CDR3 region has the DNA TGTGCCATCAGTGAGCTGTCCGGACAGGTCCCCGGGGGCTACACCTTC. It yields the protein CAISELSGQVPGGYTF.

This rearrangement joins TRBV19 to TRBJ2-1, with 15 bases lining up with TRBD2. This CDR3 spans 16 amino acids. Germline CDR1 LNHDA, CDR2 SQIVND (reference sequence). J was trimmed by 6 bases and V by 5 bases; bases with no gene match: 5. CDR3 DNA sequence: TGTGCCAGTAGTCTCTGGACTAGCGGGGGGGGCAATGAGCAGTTCTTC. It specifies CASSLWTSGGGNEQFF.

This clone was found once. J is TRBJ1-4 and V is TRBV13; D is perhaps TRBD1 (5 bases). Germline CDR1 PRHDT, CDR2 FYEKMQ (reference sequence). The CDR3 has 12 amino acids. V was shortened by 6 bases and J by 7 bases, with 9 bases between the two germline ends. The CDR3 loop reads CASSRGTEKLFF. The CDR3 DNA follows: TGTGCCAGCAGTCGGGGGACTGAAAAACTGTTTTTT.

The chain joins TRBV6-5 to TRBJ1-2; D is perhaps TRBD1 (6 bases). Germline assignment: CDR1 MNHEY and CDR2 SVGAGI. The CDR3 covers 15 residues. Trimming removed 8 bases from V and 0 bases from J, with 16 bases in between. CDR3 in DNA: TGTGCCAGCGTTGTCCCAGGGGCAGCTAACTATGGCTACACCTTC. This translates into CASVVPGAANYGYTF.

This clone has more than one count but fewer than ten. The chain uses TRBV3-1 (or the pseudogene TRBV3-2) and TRBJ1-6; 10 nucleotides match TRBD1. The CDR3 has 18 residues. Germline-derived CDR1 and CDR2 are LGHDT and YNNKEL (reference sequence). Trimming cost V 4 bases and J 7 bases; bases outside gene matches: 13. CDR3 loop: CASSPLKGTGVRNSPLHF. The CDR3 bases are TGTGCCAGCAGCCCCCTTAAGGGGACAGGGGTTAGAAATTCACCCCTCCACTTT.

V is TRBV27 and J is TRBJ2-1; 14 bases map to TRBD2. The germline V gene encodes CDR1 MNHEY and CDR2 SMNVEV (reference sequence). The CDR3 contains 17 residues. The V segment lost 5 bases and the J segment 10 bases; nucleotides outside the gene matches: 13. CDR3 in DNA: TGTGCCAGCAGTCCCTCTCAACGACTAGCGGGGGGGCCAGAGCAGTTCTTC. Amino acids: CASSPSQRLAGGPEQFF.

V is TRBV5-6 and J is TRBJ2-7, with D uncertain. There are 13 residues in the CDR3. Germline V CDR1 and CDR2: SGHDT, YYEEEE. With 2 bases removed from V and 2 bases from J, the gap between germline ends came to 8 bases. CDR3 loop: CASSFRQAYEQYV. The CDR3 nucleotides are TGTGCCAGCAGCTTCCGGCAGGCCTACGAGCAGTACGTC.

The chain carries TRBV11-2 and TRBJ2-2, with D maybe TRBD1 (5 bases). This CDR3 is 15 amino acids long. With 3 bases removed from V and 6 bases from J, the gap between germline ends came to 14 bases. Germline values: CDR1 SGHAT, CDR2 FQNNGV. The CDR3 spells CASSFDPTVAGELFF. CDR3 DNA sequence: TGTGCCAGCAGCTTTGACCCGACAGTCGCCGGGGAGCTGTTTTTT.

The genes are TRBV12-5 and TRBJ2-5; possible D gene TRBD1, 6 bases. CDR3 length equals 15 residues. Germline lookup yields CDR1 LGHNT and CDR2 FRNRAP. Trimming shortened V by 5 bases and J by 1 base, and 14 bases separated the two germline ends. In nucleotides, the CDR3 is TGTGCTAGTGGTCCGCCGGACAGCCCCCAAGAGACCCAGTACTTC. This gives the protein CASGPPDSPQETQYF. The full variable domain, its missing parts supplied by reference TRBV12-5 and TRBJ2-5, is DARVTQTPRHKVTEMGQEVTMRCQPILGHNTVFWYRQTMMQGLELLAYFRNRAPLDDSGMPKDRFSAEMPDATLATLKIQPSEPRDSAVYFCASGPPDSPQETQYFGPGTRLLVL.

The chain has TRBV27 and TRBJ2-7; 7 bases match TRBD2. CDR3 size: 15 residues. V dropped 6 bases and J dropped 3; count of bases not matched to a gene: 11. Germline CDR1 is MNHEY and CDR2 is SMNVEV (reference sequence). The CDR3 sequence: CASRKPRASGYEQYF. CDR3 nucleotide sequence: TGTGCCAGCAGGAAGCCACGGGCTAGCGGCTACGAGCAGTACTTC.

The count of this clone is one. This sequence joins TRBV27 and TRBJ2-2; weak D call: TRBD1 (6 bases). V gave up 2 bases and J gave up 7 bases, with 11 bases separating them. Germline-derived CDR1 and CDR2 are MNHEY and SMNVEV (reference sequence). The CDR3 runs to 14 residues. CDR3 amino acids: CASSLHRVGGELFF. The CDR3 bases are TGTGCCAGCAGTTTACACAGGGTGGGCGGGGAGCTGTTTTTT.

J is TRBJ2-7 and V is TRBV5-1, with TRBD1 identical over 8 bases. The junction had 8 bases not matched to a gene; V was cut back by 4 bases and J by 2 bases. Per germline, CDR1 SGHRS and CDR2 YFSETQ. The CDR3 is 15 amino acids. The CDR3 DNA reads as TGCGCCAGCAGCCCCGGACAGGGACTCACCTACGAGCAGTACTTC. This translates into CASSPGQGLTYEQYF.

This clone was recorded a few times. CDR3: CASSVATGGGSNEQFF. CDR3 in DNA: TGTGCCAGCAGCGTAGCTACTGGCGGGGGGAGCAATGAGCAGTTCTTC. This rearrangement joins TRBV9 to TRBJ2-1, with 8 bases lining up with TRBD2. CDR3 length: 16 amino acids. Germline V gives CDR1 SGDLS, CDR2 YYNGEE. J lost 6 bases, V lost 0 bases, and 8 bases had no gene match.

This clone appeared a few times. The junction does not match germline at one end; this may be a read error. The chain employs TRBV5-1 and TRBJ1-5; 8 positions match TRBD1. The CDR3 contains 14 residues. In germline, CDR1 is SGHRS, CDR2 YFSETQ. CDR3 sequence (DNA): TGCGCCAGCAGCCCAGGGACAGGCAATCGGCCCCAGCATTTT. This translates into CASSPGTGNRPQHF. Complete variable domain (other parts from reference TRBV5-1 and TRBJ1-5): KAGVTQTPRYLIKTRGQQVTLSCSPISGHRSVSWYQQTPGQGLQFLFEYFSETQRNKGNFPGRFSGRQFSNSRSEMNVSTLELGDSALYLCASSPGTGNRPQHFGDGTRLSIL.

The chain has TRBV15 and TRBJ2-1, with TRBD2 matching over 9 bases. CDR3 size: 13 residues. Germline V gene sequence: CDR1 LNHNV, CDR2 YYDKDF (reference sequence). V lost 5 bases to trimming and J lost 12 bases; unmatched junction nucleotides: 8. The DNA for the CDR3 is TGTGCCACCAGCTACCTACAGGGACTAGCGCAGTTCTTC. Translating gives CATSYLQGLAQFF. The full variable domain, its missing parts supplied by reference TRBV15 and TRBJ2-1, is DAMVIQNPRYQVTQFGKPVTLSCSQTLNHNVMYWYQQKSSQAPKLLFHYYDKDFNNEADTPDNFQSRRPNTSFCFLDIRSPGLGDTAMYLCATSYLQGLAQFFGPGTRLTVL.